A single sample is the source of the 29 T cell receptor beta chains below, sequenced in a study of blood T cell repertoires in COVID-19. Profiling relied on immunoSEQ multiplex PCR, and the TCRdb table lists in-frame clones only, not all of them. The sample has roughly 100,000 clones, 80% to 90% seen once. Sequencing was carried out using peripheral blood. The origin of the receptors is a human donor in a cohort sampled during active COVID-19.

The V call is TRBV2, the J call TRBJ2-1; maybe TRBD1 (5 bases). With 7 bases removed from V and 0 bases from J, the gap between germline ends came to 13 bases. Per germline, CDR1 SNHLY and CDR2 FYNNEI. This CDR3 is built from 15 residues. DNA for the CDR3: TGTGCCAGCACCCCCGTGGACAACTCCTACAATGAGCAGTTCTTC. It yields the protein CASTPVDNSYNEQFF.

The chain is built from TRBV5-4 and TRBJ2-3; TRBD2 is a possible D gene (5 bases). CDR3 length equals 16 residues. Germline CDR1 SGHNT, CDR2 YYREEE (reference sequence). Trimming shortened V by 0 bases and J by 4 bases, and 15 bases separated the two germline ends. The CDR3 DNA reads TGTGCCAGCAGCTTGGCGCATGCACTAGGTGCAGATACGCAGTATTTT. It encodes CASSLAHALGADTQYF.

This clone has only one observation. The chain uses TRBV29-1 and TRBJ2-5, with a possible D match to TRBD1 (5 bases). V lost 7 bases to trimming and J lost 9 bases, with 18 bases between them. The germline V gene encodes CDR1 SQVTM and CDR2 ANQGSEA. The CDR3 contains 12 residues. The CDR3 here is CSARQSFLAQYF. The CDR3 region has the DNA TGCAGCGCGAGACAGTCATTCTTGGCCCAGTACTTC.

The rearrangement joins TRBV4-3 to TRBJ1-5; D is unresolved. Deletions cut 0 bases from V and 6 bases from J, with 6 bases between. The CDR3 has 13 amino acids. The V gene's germline CDR1 is LGHNA and CDR2 YSLEER. CDR3 sequence: CASSQDGAQPQHF. The CDR3 DNA reads TGCGCCAGCAGCCAAGATGGAGCTCAGCCCCAGCATTTT.

The chain has TRBV7-2 and TRBJ2-1; D is undetermined. The CDR3 runs to 14 residues. Trimming removed 2 bases at V and 1 base at J, with 6 bases between. CDR1 is SGHTA, CDR2 FQGNSA, per germline. The CDR3 is CASSLQISYNEQFF. CDR3 sequence (DNA): TGTGCCAGCAGCTTACAGATTTCCTACAATGAGCAGTTCTTC.

CDR3 nucleotide sequence: TGTGCCAGCACCCCGGACAGACAAGAGACCCAGTACTTC. Translated: CASTPDRQETQYF. The chain carries TRBV5-4 and TRBJ2-5; possible D gene TRBD1, 6 bases. Trimming took off 6 bases at V and 2 bases at J, with 11 bases between the two ends. The germline V gene has CDR1 SGHNT and CDR2 YYREEE (reference sequence). The CDR3 length is 13 residues.

The rearrangement uses TRBV16 and TRBJ1-5; 7 nucleotides align to TRBD1. This CDR3 spans 17 amino acids. V lost 6 bases and J lost 2; bases outside the gene matches: 13. Germline CDR1 and CDR2: KGHSY and FQNENV. Here the CDR3 DNA reads TGTGCCAGCAGTCCGCTTCCAAGGGGGCAGCGCAATCAGCCCCAGCATTTT. Translated, it gives CASSPLPRGQRNQPQHF.

J is TRBJ2-2 and V is TRBV7-8; 7 bases line up with TRBD2. V shed 4 bases and J 3 bases; nucleotides not matched to a gene: 17. CDR1 SGHVS and CDR2 FQNEAQ come from the germline V gene. The CDR3 runs 19 residues. The CDR3 nucleotides are TGTGCCAGCAGCTCCCCACCTCGGGAAAGGCGGGGGTACACCGGGGAGCTGTTTTTT. Translated, it gives CASSSPPRERRGYTGELFF.

This clone has just one count. The chain recombines TRBV6-4 with TRBJ2-7; weak D call: TRBD1 (6 bases). Germline CDR1 reads MRHNA; CDR2 reads SNTAGT. V lost 2 bases to trimming and J lost 8 bases, with 10 bases between them. The CDR3 loop spans 12 amino acids. CDR3 loop: CASSDDGGKQYF. The CDR3 DNA follows: TGTGCCAGCAGTGACGATGGGGGCAAGCAGTACTTC.

The chain uses TRBV9 and TRBJ1-2; D possibly corresponds to TRBD1 (5 bases). Germline lookup yields CDR1 SGDLS and CDR2 YYNGEE. The V gene lost 0 bases and the J gene lost 2 bases, with 8 bases spanning the gap. The CDR3 is 14 residues long. The CDR3 DNA reads as TGTGCCAGCAGCGTAGTGGGGGGGAACTATGGCTACACCTTC. This codes for CASSVVGGNYGYTF.

V and J are TRBV6-5 and TRBJ1-1; D uncertain. CDR1 is MNHEY, CDR2 SVGAGI, per germline. The CDR3 length is 13 residues. Trimming left V 10 bases short and J 6 bases short, with 18 bases between. The DNA for the CDR3 is TGTGCCATCCAATCCGGTGGAGTAGCTGAAGCTTTCTTT. It translates to CAIQSGGVAEAFF.

The V and J genes are TRBV28 and TRBJ1-2, with D hard to call. The CDR3 consists of 15 residues. The germline CDR1 and CDR2 sequences are MDHEN and SYDVKM. Trimming took 0 bases from V and 1 from J, leaving 9 bases between them. Written as DNA, the CDR3 is TGTGCCAGCAGTTTATGGGAACGGGGTAACTATGGCTACACCTTC. It translates to CASSLWERGNYGYTF.

The CDR3 spells CASRSPDRGNEQFF. The CDR3 DNA sequence: TGTGCAAGTCGCTCACCGGACAGGGGAAATGAGCAGTTCTTC. The rearrangement uses TRBV12-2 and TRBJ2-1; the DNA was not compared with TRBD1, the D call given in the table. TRBV12-2 is annotated as a pseudogene. This CDR3 has 14 amino acids.

The gene calls are TRBV27 and TRBJ2-1; 7 bases map to TRBD1. V dropped 4 bases and J dropped 4; count of bases not matched to a gene: 7. In germline, CDR1 is MNHEY, CDR2 SMNVEV (reference sequence). The CDR3 extends over 15 amino acids. CDR3 in amino acids: CASSSRGPPYNEQFF. DNA for the CDR3: TGTGCCAGCAGTTCAAGGGGGCCACCTTACAATGAGCAGTTCTTC.

This clone was counted only a few times. The J gene is TRBJ2-7, the V gene TRBV7-9; 8 nucleotides match TRBD2. The CDR3 totals 16 residues. Germline CDR1 SEHNR, CDR2 FQNEAQ (reference sequence). Unmatched junction bases numbered 5, after V lost 1 base and J lost 0 bases. CDR3 protein: CASSLGSGGSSYEQYF. CDR3 nucleotide sequence: TGTGCCAGCAGCTTAGGGAGCGGGGGATCCTCCTACGAGCAGTACTTC.

This clone was observed a single time. The V gene is TRBV7-9, the J gene TRBJ2-7; D is possibly TRBD1 (6 bases). Germline V gene lookup returns CDR1 SEHNR and CDR2 FQNEAQ (reference sequence). V was shortened by 5 bases and J by 0 bases, with 14 bases between the two germline ends. The CDR3 has 15 residues. The DNA for the CDR3 is TGTGCCAGCAGCCCCCCCACAGGGAGCTCCTACGAGCAGTACTTC. Protein sequence: CASSPPTGSSYEQYF.

The chain employs TRBV14 and TRBJ1-1; no reliable D call. Trimming shortened V by 1 base and J by 8 bases, and 17 bases separated the two germline ends. The CDR3 length is 15 residues. Germline CDR1 is SGHDN and CDR2 is FVKESK. The CDR3 is CASSQVRLQSDEAFF. CDR3 nucleotides: TGTGCCAGCAGCCAAGTAAGACTCCAGTCCGACGAAGCTTTCTTT.

The genes are TRBV4-2 and TRBJ2-2; maybe TRBD2 (6 bases). V lost 2 bases, J lost 5 bases, and 21 bases lay in between. The CDR3 is 18 residues long. CDR1 and CDR2 (germline): LGHNA, YNFKEQ. Here the CDR3 reads CASSQNVVDYTKTGELFF. CDR3 in DNA: TGTGCCAGCAGCCAAAACGTCGTGGACTATACTAAGACCGGGGAGCTGTTTTTT.

The chain is built from TRBV7-3 and TRBJ1-1; 10 positions agree with TRBD1. The CDR3 extends over 14 amino acids. Per the germline V gene, CDR1 is SGHTA and CDR2 is FQGTGA. The V gene end was trimmed by 5 bases and the J gene end by 3 bases; junction bases not matched to a gene: 3. The CDR3 sequence is CASSLGQGHTEAFF. CDR3 DNA sequence: TGTGCCAGCAGCCTGGGACAGGGGCACACTGAAGCTTTCTTT.

V gene TRBV6-4 combines with J gene TRBJ1-5; 10 positions match TRBD1. CDR1 is MRHNA and CDR2 is SNTAGT in the germline V gene. The CDR3 contains 17 residues. V shed 3 bases, J shed 1 base, and the junction held 6 bases outside the gene matches. CDR3 amino acids: CASSEPGQGPSNQPQHF. In nucleotides, the CDR3 is TGTGCCAGCAGTGAACCGGGACAGGGGCCAAGCAATCAGCCCCAGCATTTT.

The J gene is TRBJ1-4, the V gene TRBV10-3; a weak D match, TRBD1 (6 bases). The CDR3 has 15 amino acids. CDR1 and CDR2 (germline): ENHRY, SYGVKD. The V gene lost 0 bases and the J gene lost 10 bases, with 15 bases spanning the gap. The CDR3 nucleotides are TGTGCCATCAGTGAGTCGACCGGGACACAGGGAAAACTGTTTTTT. Its translation: CAISESTGTQGKLFF.

The chain joins TRBV7-8 to TRBJ2-3; 9 bases match TRBD1. The germline V gene encodes CDR1 SGHVS and CDR2 FQNEAQ. The CDR3 has 14 residues. V lost 1 base, J lost 4 bases, and 0 bases stayed unmatched. In DNA, the CDR3 is TGTGCCAGCAGCTTAGGGACAGGGGCAGATACGCAGTATTTT. It encodes CASSLGTGADTQYF.

Points on this clone: Different DNA sequences within this sample yield the same CDR3. J is TRBJ1-3 and V is TRBV7-9, with TRBD1 matching 7 bases. Germline V lookup: CDR1 SEHNR, CDR2 FQNEAQ (reference sequence). V gave up 6 bases and J gave up 0 bases; unmatched junction bases: 2. This CDR3 has 14 residues. The CDR3 DNA reads as TGTGCCAGCAGACAGGGGAGCTCTGGAAACACCATATATTTT. Its protein is CASRQGSSGNTIYF.

The chain has TRBV5-4 and TRBJ2-6; D is perhaps TRBD1 (6 bases). The V and J ends lost 1 base and 2 bases respectively, with 10 bases between them. Per the germline V gene, CDR1 is SGHNT and CDR2 is YYREEE (reference sequence). CDR3 length equals 16 residues. CDR3 DNA: TGTGCCAGCAGCTTGACAGGGTTTGCTGGGGCCAACGTCCTGACTTTC. The encoded protein is CASSLTGFAGANVLTF.

This chain uses TRBV6-5 with TRBJ1-5; D perhaps matches TRBD1 (6 bases). The V and J ends lost 4 bases and 4 bases respectively, with 11 bases between them. Germline V lookup: CDR1 MNHEY, CDR2 SVGAGI. CDR3 length: 14 amino acids. The CDR3 DNA reads as TGTGCCAGCAGTTCCGGACAGAGAAATCAGCCCCAGCATTTT. It codes for CASSSGQRNQPQHF.

This chain joins TRBV19 and TRBJ1-5, with D tentatively TRBD1 (5 bases). CDR3 length equals 16 residues. V lost 5 bases, J lost 5 bases, and 19 bases lay in between. Germline V CDR1 and CDR2: LNHDA, SQIVND (reference sequence). The CDR3 here is CASSWGLDTYHQPQHF. CDR3 coding DNA: TGTGCCAGTAGTTGGGGTCTGGACACGTACCATCAGCCCCAGCATTTT.

This sequence joins TRBV6-5 and TRBJ2-4; tentatively, D is TRBD1 (5 bases). V lost 8 bases, J lost 0 bases, and 14 bases lay in between. This CDR3 spans 15 amino acids. In germline, CDR1 is MNHEY, CDR2 SVGAGI. The CDR3: CASFGRASAKNIQYF. CDR3 in DNA: TGTGCCAGCTTTGGCAGGGCCTCAGCCAAAAACATTCAGTACTTC.

This sequence joins TRBV4-2 and TRBJ2-3; 8 bases align to TRBD1. The CDR3 is 15 residues long. Germline CDR1 reads LGHNA; CDR2 reads YNFKEQ. The ends lost 2 bases at V and 2 bases at J; junction bases unmatched: 3. CDR3 sequence reads: CASSQSTGATDTQYF. The CDR3 DNA is TGTGCCAGCAGCCAATCGACAGGGGCCACAGATACGCAGTATTTT.

The J gene is TRBJ2-3, the V gene TRBV3-1 (or the pseudogene TRBV3-2); 10 bases line up with TRBD2. Per germline, CDR1 LGHDT and CDR2 YNNKEL (reference sequence). Trimming took 11 bases from V and 6 from J; bases not matched to a gene: 8. CDR3 size: 13 residues. CDR3 DNA sequence: TGTGCCGCAAGCGGGGGGGCCCTGGATACGCAGTATTTT. Its translation is CAASGGALDTQYF.